Listed below are T cell receptor beta chains from one sample, sequenced in a study of blood T cell repertoires in COVID-19. The protocol was immunoSEQ multiplex PCR, while the TCRdb copy is restricted to in-frame clones and leaves out a portion. The data hold under 500,000 clones, with about 89% observed a single time. What was sequenced was peripheral blood. These receptors were collected from a woman in her 30s with acute or convalescent COVID-19. The CDR3 runs from the conserved cysteine through the conserved F or W. D genes are given only for firm matches. Rows give clone size only sometimes, using once, few, many, or a class for an expanded clone.

clone size	V gene	J gene	D gene	CDR3 protein	CDR3 DNA
NA	TRBV9	TRBJ1-1	NA	CASSALSGTEAFF	TGTGCCAGCAGCGCTCTGTCCGGCACTGAAGCTTTCTTT
NA	TRBV6-1	TRBJ1-1	NA	CASSEQGGEKAFF	TGTGCCAGCAGTGAACAGGGAGGAGAGAAGGCTTTCTTT
NA	TRBV24-1	TRBJ2-2	NA	CATSDPVSNTGELFF	TGTGCCACCAGTGACCCTGTGAGCAACACCGGGGAGCTGTTTTTT
NA	TRBV2	TRBJ2-7	TRBD2	CASSWTSGAYEQYF	TGTGCCAGCAGCTGGACTAGCGGGGCCTACGAGCAGTACTTC
NA	TRBV6-5	TRBJ1-6	NA	CASFAGRYNSPLHF	TGTGCCAGCTTCGCAGGGCGATATAATTCACCCCTCCACTTT
once	TRBV7-8	TRBJ2-5	TRBD2	CASSSLGLAGEETQYF	TGTGCCAGCAGCTCATTGGGACTAGCGGGTGAGGAGACCCAGTACTTC
NA	TRBV27	TRBJ1-2	NA	CASSPLGPQGGYTF	TGTGCCAGCAGCCCTCTGGGGCCGCAAGGCGGCTACACCTTC
NA	TRBV27	TRBJ1-2	NA	CASSSGRTYGYTF	TGTGCCAGCAGTTCCGGACGGACTTATGGCTACACCTTC
once	TRBV5-6	TRBJ2-1	NA	CASSLPRANEQFF	TGTGCCAGCAGCTTGCCCAGGGCCAATGAGCAGTTCTTC
NA	TRBV6-1	TRBJ2-3	NA	CASSEVQGYTQYF	TGTGCCAGCAGTGAAGTACAGGGATATACGCAGTATTTT
NA	TRBV7-9	TRBJ1-1	NA	CASSLDPRGRTEAFF	TGTGCCAGCAGCTTAGACCCCAGGGGTAGGACTGAAGCTTTCTTT
NA	TRBV6-1	TRBJ2-3	NA	CASSEASTDTQYF	TGTGCCAGCAGTGAAGCCTCCACAGATACGCAGTATTTT
NA	TRBV28	TRBJ1-1	NA	CASILQGYTEAFF	TGTGCCAGCATCCTACAGGGCTACACTGAAGCTTTCTTT
NA	TRBV28	TRBJ1-2	NA	CASSLQSNYGYTF	TGTGCCAGCAGTTTACAGTCTAACTATGGCTACACCTTC
NA	TRBV28	TRBJ2-5	NA	CASSLASLQETQYF	TGTGCCAGCAGTTTAGCCTCCCTCCAGGAGACCCAGTACTTC
NA	TRBV3-1/TRBV3-2	TRBJ2-1	TRBD1	CASSHSGTVSYNEQFF	TGTGCCAGCAGCCACTCCGGGACAGTGTCCTACAATGAGCAGTTCTTC
NA	TRBV19	TRBJ1-5	NA	CASSAGSSNQPQHF	TGTGCCAGTAGCGCCGGGAGTAGCAATCAGCCCCAGCATTTT
NA	TRBV7-8	TRBJ1-2	NA	CASSPLGGTNYGYTF	TGTGCCAGCAGCCCCCTTGGGGGCACTAACTATGGCTACACCTTC
few	TRBV24-1	TRBJ1-5	NA	CATSDTDRPGAYNQPQHF	TGTGCCACCAGTGATACGGATAGACCTGGGGCATACAATCAGCCCCAGCATTTT
NA	TRBV5-6	TRBJ2-7	NA	CASSQQPGSEQYF	TGTGCCAGCAGCCAACAACCAGGGTCCGAGCAGTACTTC
once	TRBV7-3	TRBJ2-3	NA	CASSSTGRGGAGDTQYF	TGTGCCAGCAGCTCCACCGGGCGAGGGGGGGCGGGAGATACGCAGTATTTT
NA	TRBV5-1	TRBJ2-6	TRBD1	CASSLGQGLGGANVLTF	TGCGCCAGCAGCTTGGGACAGGGGCTGGGTGGGGCCAACGTCCTGACTTTC
NA	TRBV7-6	TRBJ2-1	NA	CASSLVGLSNEQFF	TGTGCCAGCAGCTTAGTAGGACTAAGCAATGAGCAGTTCTTC
NA	TRBV5-4	TRBJ2-7	TRBD1	CASSTRDRVYEQYF	TGTGCCAGCAGCACCCGGGACAGGGTCTACGAGCAGTACTTC
NA	TRBV10-2	TRBJ1-6	NA	CASSAGQSYNSPLHF	TGCGCCAGCAGTGCCGGACAGTCCTATAATTCACCCCTCCACTTT
once	TRBV10-3	TRBJ2-5	TRBD2	CAIKASGGSGETQYF	TGTGCCATCAAAGCTAGCGGGGGTTCGGGGGAGACCCAGTACTTC
NA	TRBV9	TRBJ2-4	TRBD2	CASSLAGEHKNIQYF	TGTGCCAGCAGCCTAGCGGGGGAGCACAAAAACATTCAGTACTTC
NA	TRBV30	TRBJ1-6	NA	CAWNLGQRNSPLHF	TGTGCCTGGAATTTAGGACAGCGAAATTCACCCCTCCACTTT
NA	TRBV6-2/TRBV6-3	TRBJ1-2	NA	CASSTYREGRRYTF	TGTGCCAGCAGTACCTACAGGGAAGGGCGTCGCTACACCTTC
NA	TRBV18	TRBJ1-1	NA	CASSPPDQGTRGTEAFF	TGTGCCAGCTCACCACCGGATCAGGGGACAAGGGGCACTGAAGCTTTCTTT
NA	TRBV5-4	TRBJ1-1	TRBD1	CASSLTTGIAEAFF	TGTGCCAGCAGCTTAACGACAGGGATCGCTGAAGCTTTCTTT
NA	TRBV27	TRBJ1-5	TRBD1	CASSLTGANQPQHF	TGTGCCAGCAGTCTTACAGGGGCCAATCAGCCCCAGCATTTT
NA	TRBV7-2	TRBJ1-5	NA	CASSLGLIQPQHF	TGTGCCAGCAGCTTAGGTTTAATACAGCCCCAGCATTTT
NA	TRBV2	TRBJ1-2	TRBD1	CASSLTGMRGYTF	TGTGCCAGCAGCCTGACAGGGATGCGGGGCTACACCTTC
NA	TRBV24-1	TRBJ2-7	TRBD1	CATSDGTVYEQYF	TGTGCCACCAGTGATGGGACAGTGTACGAGCAGTACTTC
NA	TRBV9	TRBJ1-4	NA	CASSGGGEKLFF	TGTGCCAGCAGCGGAGGGGGTGAAAAACTGTTTTTT
NA	TRBV5-1	TRBJ1-3	NA	CASLPGNTIYF	TGCGCCAGCCTCCCTGGAAACACCATATATTTT
NA	TRBV6-5	TRBJ2-5	TRBD2	CASSYGLAGGQETQYF	TGTGCCAGCAGTTACGGACTAGCGGGGGGGCAAGAGACCCAGTACTTC
NA	TRBV7-6	TRBJ2-3	TRBD2	CASSSGTSGADTQYF	TGTGCCAGCAGCTCCGGGACTAGCGGGGCAGATACGCAGTATTTT
NA	TRBV5-6	TRBJ1-2	TRBD1	CASTHRQGAYDGYTF	TGTGCCAGCACCCACCGACAGGGGGCTTATGATGGCTACACCTTC
NA	TRBV28	TRBJ2-5	NA	CASPPPPGHSEETQYF	TGTGCCAGCCCACCCCCCCCGGGACATTCAGAAGAGACCCAGTACTTC
NA	TRBV28	TRBJ1-4	TRBD1	CASSGYYGTGGGKLFF	TGTGCCAGCAGTGGGTATTATGGGACAGGGGGCGGAAAACTGTTTTTT
NA	TRBV7-9	TRBJ1-3	NA	CASRPTGTSGNTIYF	TGTGCCAGCAGACCTACAGGGACCTCTGGAAACACCATATATTTT